These 30 T cell receptor beta chains were sequenced from one sample in a study of early T cells in non-severe SARS-CoV-2 infection. MiXCR, run by TCRdb on the 5' RACE reads, gives a single entry per CDR3 protein. This table has approximately 100,000 distinct CDR3 sequences, around 10% appearing once. Sequenced sample: whole blood. The receptors were sampled from an adult who was a healthcare worker with PCR-confirmed SARS-CoV-2 infection or an uninfected control (not recorded which).

This clonotype occurred a few times. The genes are TRBV7-2 and TRBJ1-5, with 9 bases matching TRBD1. The germline gives CDR1 SGHTA, CDR2 FQGNSA. The V gene end was trimmed by 8 bases and the J gene end by 10 bases; junction bases not matched to a gene: 9. The CDR3 covers 13 residues. This CDR3 reads CASRTGEEIPQHF. Here the CDR3 DNA reads TGTGCCAGCCGGACAGGGGAAGAAATACCCCAGCATTTT.

This clonotype was detected ten times or more. The rearrangement uses TRBV14 and TRBJ1-1; a possible D gene is TRBD1 (5 bases). The germline CDR1 and CDR2 sequences are SGHDN and FVKESK. V was trimmed by 4 bases and J by 4 bases, leaving 16 bases between them. This CDR3 contains 15 residues. CDR3 coding DNA: TGTGCCAGCAGCCTTCGGGGGGTGGTTAGCACTGAAGCTTTCTTT. As protein: CASSLRGVVSTEAFF.

The table lists this clonotype with a few counts. This rearrangement joins TRBV7-2 to TRBJ1-2; TRBD1 might be the D (6 bases). CDR1 and CDR2 (germline): SGHTA, FQGNSA. The CDR3 runs 18 residues. Trimming took 5 bases from V and 4 from J, leaving 26 bases between them. This CDR3 is CASSPKLVFGGSLYGYTF. CDR3 in DNA: TGTGCCAGCAGCCCTAAGCTTGTGTTTGGGGGCTCTCTCTATGGCTACACCTTC.

J is TRBJ2-7 and V is TRBV14; tentatively, D is TRBD2 (5 bases). This CDR3 is 12 amino acids long. V dropped 4 bases and J dropped 11 bases, with 15 bases sitting between them. Germline V lookup: CDR1 SGHDN, CDR2 FVKESK. The DNA of the CDR3 is TGTGCCAGCAGCCGGACGACGGGAAGGGAGTACTTC. The encoded protein is CASSRTTGREYF.

The sample holds a few counts of this clonotype. The chain's CDR3 is CSASTSGRTGELFF. CDR3 nucleotide sequence: TGCAGTGCGTCGACTAGCGGGAGAACCGGGGAGCTGTTTTTT. The chain links TRBV20-1 to TRBJ2-2, with 12 bases that match TRBD2. The CDR3 totals 14 residues. CDR1 DFQATT and CDR2 SNEGSKA come from the germline V gene (reference sequence). Germline trimming cut 6 bases from V and 5 bases from J; bases unmatched to any gene: 4.

The table lists this clonotype with a few counts. The rearrangement uses TRBV11-2 and TRBJ1-3; TRBD1 might be the D (5 bases). The V end was cut by 2 bases, the J end by 2 bases, with 10 bases between. CDR1 and CDR2 from the germline V gene are SGHAT and FQNNGV. The CDR3 has 15 amino acids. The CDR3 region has the DNA TGTGCCAGCAGCTTACCCCGGGGGGCTGGAAACACCATATATTTT. This gives the protein CASSLPRGAGNTIYF.

This clonotype was seen only a few times. This chain uses TRBV20-1 with TRBJ1-1, with no clear D. This CDR3 is built from 14 residues. The V end lost 0 bases, the J end lost 0 bases, and 8 bases lay between the germline ends. The germline V gene has CDR1 DFQATT and CDR2 SNEGSKA (reference sequence). DNA for the CDR3: TGCAGTGCTAGAGATGGCGTACTGAACACTGAAGCTTTCTTT. Translating gives CSARDGVLNTEAFF.

In this sample, this clonotype turned up many times. The genes are TRBV7-6 and TRBJ1-4; the D gene is possibly TRBD1 (5 bases). This CDR3 has 14 residues. V dropped 4 bases and J dropped 5 bases, with 11 bases sitting between them. CDR1 SGHVS and CDR2 FNYEAQ come from the germline V gene. DNA for the CDR3: TGTGCCAGCAGCTCAGGGACGACCAATGAAAAACTGTTTTTT. Amino acid sequence: CASSSGTTNEKLFF.

This clonotype was picked up many times. The gene calls are TRBV12-3 or TRBV12-4 and TRBJ2-3, with D possibly being TRBD2 (5 bases). CDR3 length: 16 amino acids. Between the trimmed V and J ends, which lost 4 bases and 2 bases, there was a span of 16 bases. Here the CDR3 reads CASSSFPAGTTDTQYF. The CDR3 nucleotides are TGTGCCAGCAGTTCCTTCCCGGCGGGTACCACAGATACGCAGTATTTT.

This clonotype was observed a few times. The V and J genes are TRBV6-5 and TRBJ2-7; no reliable D call. The CDR3 sequence is 15 residues long. Germline-derived CDR1 and CDR2 are MNHEY and SVGAGI. Deletions cut 2 bases from V and 2 bases from J, with 13 bases between. The CDR3 spells CASSYDRVATYEQYF. The CDR3 DNA is TGTGCCAGCAGTTACGACCGGGTCGCTACCTACGAGCAGTACTTC.

This clonotype was seen repeatedly, ten times or more. J is TRBJ1-1 and V is TRBV7-9; the D gene is possibly TRBD1 (6 bases). The V end lost 5 bases, the J end lost 3 bases, and 13 bases lay between the germline ends. This CDR3 spans 14 amino acids. CDR1 and CDR2 from the germline V gene are SEHNR and FQNEAQ (reference sequence). CDR3 in DNA: TGTGCCAGCAGCCCGGGGGCGCGAGACACTGAAGCTTTCTTT. This codes for CASSPGARDTEAFF.

The chain couples TRBV4-1 to TRBJ2-1; D call uncertain. The V end lost 0 bases, the J end lost 8 bases, and 14 bases lay between the germline ends. The V gene's germline CDR1 is MGHRA and CDR2 YSYEKL. The CDR3 extends over 15 amino acids. This CDR3 reads CASSQEGDWRYEQFF. DNA of the CDR3: TGCGCCAGCAGCCAAGAAGGAGATTGGAGATATGAGCAGTTCTTC.

This clonotype was observed a handful of times. The chain joins TRBV20-1 to TRBJ2-7, with D tentatively TRBD2 (5 bases). Trimming removed 5 bases at V and 3 bases at J, with 11 bases between. The germline V gene has CDR1 DFQATT and CDR2 SNEGSKA (reference sequence). This CDR3 is built from 12 residues. In nucleotides, the CDR3 is TGCAGTGCTTCTAGCCAACTCTACGAGCAGTACTTC. It specifies CSASSQLYEQYF.

This clonotype was recorded at least ten times. V gene TRBV2 combines with J gene TRBJ1-2; perhaps TRBD1 as D (6 bases). The V end was cut by 2 bases, the J end by 4 bases, with 11 bases between. From germline, CDR1 is SNHLY and CDR2 FYNNEI. This CDR3 contains 14 residues. The CDR3 region has the DNA TGTGCCAGCAGTGAACTGGGGGCAGGCTATGGCTACACCTTC. Translation gives CASSELGAGYGYTF.

This clonotype was picked up many times. CDR3 in amino acids: CASSLGERTASNYGYTF. The CDR3 DNA sequence: TGTGCCAGCAGCTTAGGAGAGAGGACAGCGTCTAACTATGGCTACACCTTC. The chain joins TRBV7-9 to TRBJ1-2; a possible D gene is TRBD1 (6 bases). In germline, CDR1 is SEHNR, CDR2 FQNEAQ (reference sequence). Deletions cut 1 base from V and 0 bases from J, with 15 bases between. CDR3 size: 17 residues. The entire variable domain, with the rest obtained from reference TRBV7-9 and TRBJ1-2, is as follows: DTGVSQNPRHKITKRGQNVTFRCDPISEHNRLYWYRQTLGQGPEFLTYFQNEAQLEKSRLLSDRFSAERPKGSFSTLEIQRTEQGDSAMYLCASSLGERTASNYGYTFGSGTRLTVV.

This chain joins TRBV28 and TRBJ2-7; 11 bases are shared with TRBD1. Germline V gene sequence: CDR1 MDHEN, CDR2 SYDVKM. Germline trimming cut 5 bases from V and 10 bases from J; bases unmatched to any gene: 13. The CDR3 covers 15 residues. This CDR3 reads CASSPTGTGGTTQYF. As DNA, the CDR3 is TGTGCCAGCAGTCCCACCGGGACAGGGGGTACTACTCAGTACTTC.

There are many counts of this clonotype. The chain carries TRBV11-2 and TRBJ2-1; 10 bases map to TRBD2. V shed 5 bases, J shed 7 bases, and the junction held 8 bases outside the gene matches. CDR1 and CDR2 from the germline V gene are SGHAT and FQNNGV. The CDR3 sequence is 15 residues long. CDR3 sequence: CASSPTSGMVNEQFF. CDR3 bases: TGTGCCAGCAGCCCAACTAGCGGGATGGTGAATGAGCAGTTCTTC.

The chain has TRBV6-5 and TRBJ2-7; perhaps TRBD2 as D (6 bases). Trimming took off 5 bases at V and 1 base at J, with 15 bases between the two ends. This CDR3 region has 15 residues. CDR1 is MNHEY, CDR2 SVGAGI, per germline. CDR3 DNA: TGTGCCAGCAGTAATAATGCCGCGGGGTCCTACGAGCAGTACTTC. As protein: CASSNNAAGSYEQYF.

This clonotype was picked up many times. This chain uses TRBV18 with TRBJ1-2, with a weak D call TRBD1 (5 bases). Trimming stripped 1 base from V and 4 bases from J, with 7 bases between. The CDR3 spans 13 residues. Looked up from germline, CDR1 is KGHSH and CDR2 is LQKENI. DNA for the CDR3: TGTGCCAGCTCACCACGGGACTCCTATGGCTACACCTTC. Translation gives CASSPRDSYGYTF.

This clonotype was seen ten or more times. This CDR3 is CASSFSLNQPQHF. Written as DNA, the CDR3 is TGCGCCAGCAGCTTTAGCCTTAATCAGCCCCAGCATTTT. The rearrangement joins TRBV5-1 to TRBJ1-5, with D hard to call. CDR3 size: 13 residues. CDR1 and CDR2 from the germline V gene are SGHRS and YFSETQ. Trimming removed 2 bases at V and 4 bases at J, with 7 bases between.

This rearrangement joins TRBV6-1 to TRBJ2-3; D not certain. Trimming removed 3 bases at V and 4 bases at J, with 8 bases between. The CDR3 runs to 13 residues. Germline V lookup: CDR1 MNHNS, CDR2 SASEGT. This CDR3 is CASSEGRPDTQYF. For the CDR3, the DNA is TGTGCCAGCAGTGAGGGCCGACCAGATACGCAGTATTTT.

This clonotype was picked up a small number of times. The chain uses TRBV19 and TRBJ2-7, with D maybe TRBD2 (5 bases). CDR1 and CDR2 from the germline V gene are LNHDA and SQIVND (reference sequence). The CDR3 totals 15 residues. Trimming removed 1 base at V and 2 bases at J, with 12 bases between. The CDR3 DNA follows: TGTGCCAGTAGTATAGCCAACAGCGGACCCTACGAGCAGTACTTC. Protein product: CASSIANSGPYEQYF.

This chain uses TRBV2 with TRBJ2-2, with 8 bases that match TRBD1. The V segment lost 6 bases and the J segment 2 bases; nucleotides outside the gene matches: 2. Per germline, CDR1 SNHLY and CDR2 FYNNEI. The CDR3 consists of 14 residues. CDR3: CASRGQVNTGELFF. CDR3 coding DNA: TGTGCCAGCAGGGGACAGGTTAACACCGGGGAGCTGTTTTTT.

The V call is TRBV5-5, the J call TRBJ1-1; D is ambiguous. The V and J ends lost 4 bases and 1 base respectively, with 14 bases between them. Germline-derived CDR1 and CDR2 are SGHKS and YYEKEE (reference sequence). The CDR3 runs 15 residues. The CDR3 DNA reads TGTGCCAGCAGCCCTGGAAGGCGGACGAACACTGAAGCTTTCTTT. It specifies CASSPGRRTNTEAFF.

This chain links TRBV24-1 with TRBJ2-3; 7 nucleotides align to TRBD2. CDR3 length equals 14 residues. The ends lost 9 bases at V and 3 bases at J; junction bases unmatched: 8. Germline CDR1 is KGHDR and CDR2 is SFDVKD. The CDR3 is CATQPPGGTDTQYF. For the CDR3, the DNA is TGTGCCACCCAACCTCCCGGGGGGACAGATACGCAGTATTTT.

This clonotype has just a few counts. V gene TRBV20-1 combines with J gene TRBJ1-1; D is possibly TRBD1 (6 bases). Looked up from germline, CDR1 is DFQATT and CDR2 is SNEGSKA (reference sequence). The CDR3 runs to 13 residues. V lost 6 bases and J 0 bases, leaving 11 bases between the germline ends. The CDR3 reads CSAHRDMNTEAFF. The CDR3 coding sequence is TGCAGTGCGCACCGGGACATGAACACTGAAGCTTTCTTT.

The J gene is TRBJ2-6, the V gene TRBV28, with a weak D call TRBD1 (5 bases). V shed 3 bases and J shed 4 bases, with 13 bases lying between them. Germline V gene lookup returns CDR1 MDHEN and CDR2 SYDVKM. This CDR3 comprises 16 residues. The CDR3: CASSFGTRAGANVLTF. CDR3 nucleotides: TGTGCCAGCAGTTTCGGTACCAGGGCAGGGGCCAACGTCCTGACTTTC.

This clonotype was observed a few times. This chain uses TRBV20-1 with TRBJ2-3; D assignment may be TRBD1 or TRBD2 (6 bases each). Germline loops: CDR1 DFQATT, CDR2 SNEGSKA (reference sequence). The CDR3 extends over 13 amino acids. Trimming took 8 bases from V and 4 from J, leaving 16 bases between them. This CDR3 is CSTRGGPSDTQYF. The CDR3 DNA reads as TGCAGTACCCGTGGGGGGCCTTCAGATACGCAGTATTTT.

This chain joins TRBV3-1 and TRBJ2-2, with D unresolved. CDR3 length: 13 residues. Germline values: CDR1 LGHDT, CDR2 YNNKEL (reference sequence). Trimming removed 4 bases from V and 4 bases from J, with 7 bases in between. The CDR3 bases are TGTGCCAGCAGCCTCGTACCCACCGGGGAGCTGTTTTTT. Its protein product is CASSLVPTGELFF.

This clonotype was seen only once. This chain connects TRBV2 to TRBJ2-4, with a possible D match to TRBD2 (7 bases). The CDR3 loop spans 17 amino acids. Germline loops: CDR1 SNHLY, CDR2 FYNNEI. Trimming cost V 1 base and J 0 bases, with 13 bases left between them. CDR3 in amino acids: CASSEGGGGIAKNIQYF. The CDR3 DNA sequence: TGTGCCAGCAGTGAAGGGGGCGGGGGCATAGCCAAAAACATTCAGTACTTC.